This TCR beta chain was found in a study of identical twins. Study-wide points: Among beta out-of-frame sequences, excess sharing between twins appeared weaker. Insertion counts were lower in abundant cord blood beta clonotypes, a trend that memory repertoires did not show. Twin-shared out-of-frame alpha sequences showed excess low generation probability.

The V gene's germline CDR1 is ENHRY and CDR2 SYGVKD. The ends lost 6 bases at V and 9 bases at J; junction bases unmatched: 17. The CDR3 has 16 residues. Of note for this clonotype: Its antigen is currently unknown.

TCRdb processed the 5' RACE reads anew with MiXCR; each CDR3 protein has one entry. The sample shows 200,000 to 250,000 distinct CDR3 sequences, approximately 6.8% of them seen only once. These data were likewise used in another study, on yellow fever vaccine responses in identical twins. As that study records: A vaccine T cell response that seemed partly convergent and partly personalized was reported in twins.

Specimen: CD8+ T cells sorted from blood. The J gene is TRBJ2-1, the V gene TRBV10-3, with 7 bases lining up with TRBD2. The sequence was collected from a woman younger than 30 in good health. In nucleotides, the CDR3 is TGTGCCATCAGAGACCCACGACCGGGAGGTGAGGCTGAGCAGTTCTTC. Residues: CAIRDPRPGGEAEQFF.